This TCR beta chain was retrieved from a study of T cells in tumors after PD-1 blockade. In the study overall: Prior checkpoint blockade, systemic immunosuppressant use, or anti-cancer therapy within 4 weeks excluded patients. Peripheral blood samples averaged 36,536 unique clonotypes and 100,000 to 130,000 templates. Either cemiplimab 350 mg every 2 weeks or pembrolizumab 200 mg every 3 weeks was given.

A few counts support this clone. Its antigen is not known. Other nucleotide sequences in the sample specify the same CDR3. J lost 0 bases, V lost 3 bases, and 14 bases had no gene match. Germline-derived CDR1 and CDR2 are SNHLY and FYNNEI. This CDR3 is 19 amino acids long. Here immunoSEQ multiplex PCR was the method, and the copy in TCRdb shows in-frame clones only, minus some. This repertoire shows about 20,000 clones, roughly 73% found once; its top ten account for 26%. Study conclusions and caveats: Some novel exhausted tumor clones appeared in pre-treatment blood, suggesting peripheral recruitment.

The sample here was PBMCs, taken before anti-PD-1 treatment. The chain links TRBV2 to TRBJ2-1; 7 positions match TRBD2. The clonotype comes from a human donor with basal cell carcinoma. The CDR3 nucleotides are TGTGCCAGCAGTGACGGGTGGGCGGGGGTGGGGAGCTCCTACAATGAGCAGTTCTTC. Protein sequence: CASSDGWAGVGSSYNEQFF.